The T cell receptor (beta chain) described here comes from a study of spatial heterogeneity in lung cancer. With 3 bases removed from V and 9 bases from J, the gap between germline ends came to 9 bases. The CDR3 is made up of 12 amino acids. CDR1 and CDR2 from the germline V gene are SGHVS and FNYEAQ. In this sample, this clonotype turned up many times. TCRdb re-derived calls from the 5' RACE reads in MiXCR, one entry per CDR3 protein. The sample consists of 9,500 to 14,000 distinct CDR3 sequences, 3.7% of them appearing once. Specified time point: sample taken at primary tumor resection. Material: PBMCs, obtained at surgery. The chain joins TRBV7-6 to TRBJ2-1; possible D gene TRBD1, 6 bases. The receptor's source is a female donor with early-stage non-small cell lung cancer. The CDR3 DNA is TGTGCCAGCAGCTTGCAGGGGAGTGAGCAGTTCTTC. Its protein product is CASSLQGSEQFF.